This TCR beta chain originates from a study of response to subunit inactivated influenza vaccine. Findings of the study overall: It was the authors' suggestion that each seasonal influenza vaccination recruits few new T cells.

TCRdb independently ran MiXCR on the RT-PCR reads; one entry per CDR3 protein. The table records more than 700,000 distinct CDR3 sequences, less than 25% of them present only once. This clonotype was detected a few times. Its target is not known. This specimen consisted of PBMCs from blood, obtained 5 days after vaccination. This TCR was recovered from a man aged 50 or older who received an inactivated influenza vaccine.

In nucleotides, the CDR3 is TGCAGTGCCCACACTAGCGCCACCTACAATGAGCAGTTCTTC. Protein product: CSAHTSATYNEQFF. This sequence joins TRBV20-1 and TRBJ2-1, with 7 bases lining up with TRBD2. The CDR3 length is 14 residues. With V trimmed by 6 bases and J by 2 bases, 7 bases remained unmatched. From germline, CDR1 is DFQATT and CDR2 SNEGSKA (reference sequence).